What follows are 15 T cell receptor beta chains derived from one specimen sequenced in a study of blood T cell repertoires in COVID-19. Libraries were prepared by immunoSEQ multiplex PCR; TCRdb keeps only in-frame clonotypes and omits some of them. The sample yields about 130,000 clones, roughly 77% seen once. Source material: peripheral blood. The receptors originated from a woman in her seventies with COVID-19, enrolled during active disease.

With regard to this clone: Other DNA sequences in this specimen translate into the identical CDR3. The chain combines TRBV3-1 (or the pseudogene TRBV3-2) with TRBJ2-7; 9 nucleotides line up with TRBD1. The junction had 6 bases not matched to a gene; V was cut back by 0 bases and J by 6 bases. The CDR3 consists of 15 residues. Per the germline V gene, CDR1 is LGHDT and CDR2 is YNNKEL (reference sequence). The CDR3 coding sequence is TGTGCCAGCAGCCAAGAGGGACAGGGTTCTCCCGAGCAGTACTTC. It encodes CASSQEGQGSPEQYF.

This sequence joins TRBV28 and TRBJ1-1; D gene unclear. V was clipped by 5 bases and J by 5 bases, with 12 bases between them. This CDR3 contains 13 residues. Germline CDR1 is MDHEN and CDR2 is SYDVKM. The CDR3: CASSRTDSTEAFF. The CDR3 bases are TGTGCCAGCAGTAGAACTGACTCGACTGAAGCTTTCTTT.

This clone has more than one count but fewer than ten. This chain's CDR3 is CASSQGGGLDTEAFF. DNA for the CDR3: TGCGCCAGCAGCCAAGGAGGGGGCCTGGACACTGAAGCTTTCTTT. The rearrangement uses TRBV4-1 and TRBJ1-1, with 7 bases aligning to TRBD1. Per the germline V gene, CDR1 is MGHRA and CDR2 is YSYEKL. V lost 1 base, J lost 3 bases, and 5 bases stayed unmatched. There are 15 residues in the CDR3.

The V call is TRBV24-1, the J call TRBJ1-4; tentative D call: TRBD1 (5 bases). Germline loops: CDR1 KGHDR, CDR2 SFDVKD. V lost 4 bases, J lost 7 bases, and 15 bases lay in between. The CDR3 sequence is 15 residues long. Here the CDR3 DNA reads TGTGCCACCAGTGACTTTCAGGGTACGTTTGAAAAACTGTTTTTT. Translation: CATSDFQGTFEKLFF.

This rearrangement joins TRBV27 to TRBJ2-2, with 9 bases matching TRBD2. V dropped 11 bases and J dropped 0; count of bases not matched to a gene: 4. The CDR3 length is 14 residues. Germline V gene sequence: CDR1 MNHEY, CDR2 SMNVEV (reference sequence). CDR3 in DNA: TGTGCCTGTCGACTAGCGGCGAACACCGGGGAGCTGTTTTTT. Encoded protein: CACRLAANTGELFF.

The chain is built from TRBV2 and TRBJ2-5; 7 bases align to TRBD2. Unmatched junction bases numbered 17, after V lost 4 bases and J lost 3 bases. The length of the CDR3 is 18 residues. Germline CDR1 and CDR2: SNHLY and FYNNEI. This CDR3 is CASSAVPVQTSGKETQYF. For the CDR3, the DNA is TGTGCCAGCAGTGCCGTTCCCGTCCAGACCAGCGGGAAAGAGACCCAGTACTTC.

The rearrangement links TRBV25-1 to TRBJ2-7, with 8 bases matching TRBD1. The CDR3 loop spans 14 amino acids. Trimming cost V 9 bases and J 2 bases; bases outside gene matches: 9. CDR1 MGHDK and CDR2 SYGVNS come from the germline V gene. CDR3 nucleotide sequence: TGTGCCAGTGGCAGGACAGGGCTCACCTACGAGCAGTACTTC. This gives the protein CASGRTGLTYEQYF.

The V gene is TRBV7-2, the J gene TRBJ2-7, with D possibly matching TRBD1 (5 bases). Trimming removed 2 bases from V and 6 bases from J, with 11 bases in between. The CDR3 loop spans 13 amino acids. Germline CDR1 SGHTA, CDR2 FQGNSA. The CDR3 bases are TGTGCCAGCAGCTTATCAGGGTTTGGCGAGCAGTACTTC. Translating gives CASSLSGFGEQYF.

This sequence joins TRBV6-5 and TRBJ2-3; D not certain. This CDR3 has 13 amino acids. The V gene's germline CDR1 is MNHEY and CDR2 SVGAGI. The V end lost 8 bases, the J end lost 2 bases, and 11 bases lay between the germline ends. As DNA, the CDR3 is TGTGCCAGCCGATGGGCCTCCACAGATACGCAGTATTTT. This sequence encodes CASRWASTDTQYF.

The rearrangement links TRBV5-1 to TRBJ1-2, with D possibly matching TRBD1 (6 bases). This CDR3 contains 16 residues. Trimming took off 2 bases at V and 0 bases at J, with 14 bases between the two ends. The V gene's germline CDR1 is SGHRS and CDR2 YFSETQ. The CDR3 region is CASSFNRDTSNYGYTF. As DNA, the CDR3 is TGCGCCAGCAGCTTTAACCGGGACACCTCTAACTATGGCTACACCTTC.

In DNA, the CDR3 is TGTGCCAGCAGCTTATACAGCTCCTACGAGCAGTACTTC. This codes for CASSLYSSYEQYF. V usage is TRBV5-5 and J usage is TRBJ2-7; D is ambiguous. The V end lost 2 bases, the J end lost 0 bases, and 6 bases lay between the germline ends. The CDR3 runs to 13 residues. Germline V lookup: CDR1 SGHKS, CDR2 YYEKEE (reference sequence).

This chain joins TRBV27 and TRBJ1-1; possibly TRBD1 for D (6 bases). The CDR3 has 14 residues. Deletions cut 5 bases from V and 1 base from J, with 11 bases between. Germline-derived CDR1 and CDR2 are MNHEY and SMNVEV (reference sequence). The chain's CDR3 is CASSDNRENTEAFF. As DNA, the CDR3 is TGTGCCAGCAGTGATAACAGGGAGAACACTGAAGCTTTCTTT.

This chain links TRBV4-2 with TRBJ2-7; 8 positions agree with TRBD2. Germline CDR1 reads LGHNA; CDR2 reads YNFKEQ. The CDR3 is 17 residues long. The J segment lost 1 base and the V segment lost 3 bases, leaving 11 bases of the junction unmatched. CDR3 DNA: TGTGCCAGCAGCCAGTGGGGTCTCGGCGGGGGGTCCTACGAGCAGTACTTC. Translation: CASSQWGLGGGSYEQYF.

The chain employs TRBV28 and TRBJ1-1; a possible D gene is TRBD1 (5 bases). Germline V gene data show CDR1 as MDHEN and CDR2 as SYDVKM. V was trimmed by 8 bases and J by 4 bases, leaving 23 bases between them. The CDR3 sequence is 16 residues long. The CDR3: CASGFPLGPGGTEAFF. The DNA for the CDR3 is TGTGCCAGCGGATTTCCCTTGGGGCCGGGGGGCACTGAAGCTTTCTTT.

This chain uses TRBV30 with TRBJ2-7, with TRBD1 matching 11 bases. The CDR3 totals 15 residues. Germline lookup yields CDR1 GTSNPN and CDR2 SVGIG (reference sequence). The ends lost 3 bases at V and 3 bases at J; junction bases unmatched: 7. CDR3 in amino acids: CAWRGSGTGGYEQYF. In DNA form, the CDR3 reads TGTGCCTGGAGGGGATCCGGGACAGGGGGCTACGAGCAGTACTTC. The full variable domain, its missing parts supplied by reference TRBV30 and TRBJ2-7, is SQTIHQWPATLVQPVGSPLSLECTVEGTSNPNLYWYRQAAGRGLQLLFYSVGIGQISSEVPQNLSASRPQDRQFILSSKKLLLSDSGFYLCAWRGSGTGGYEQYFGPGTRLTVT.